This T cell receptor (beta chain) comes out of a study of OX40 agonist ivuxolimab in advanced cancers. The assay was immunoSEQ multiplex PCR, and TCRdb's table has in-frame clones only and misses some. The table lists 61,000 or so clones, 75% to 90% of them singletons. Germline lookup yields CDR1 LNHDA and CDR2 SQIVND (reference sequence). V lost 9 bases and J 5 bases, leaving 22 bases between the germline ends. The CDR3 length is 15 residues. The V and J genes are TRBV19 and TRBJ2-5; D is tentatively TRBD1 or TRBD2 (5 bases each). This material consisted of CD4+ or CD8+ T cells sorted from blood, taken in a trial of the OX40 agonist ivuxolimab. This sequence originates from an adult with an advanced solid tumor such as melanoma, head and neck, liver or kidney cancer. The CDR3 here is CASTLRGPGGETQYF. Here the CDR3 DNA reads TGTGCCAGCACTCTAAGGGGACCAGGCGGTGAGACCCAGTACTTC.